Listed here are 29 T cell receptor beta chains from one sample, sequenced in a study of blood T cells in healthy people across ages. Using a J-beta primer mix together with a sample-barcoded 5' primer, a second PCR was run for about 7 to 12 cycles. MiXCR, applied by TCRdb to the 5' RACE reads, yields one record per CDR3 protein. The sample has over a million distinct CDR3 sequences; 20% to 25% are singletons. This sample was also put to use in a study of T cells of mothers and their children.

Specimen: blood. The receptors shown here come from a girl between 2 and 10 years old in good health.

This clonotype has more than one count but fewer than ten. The CDR3 bases are TGTGCCAGCTCACGCTTAGCGGGAGGTGACAATGAGCAGTTCTTC. This sequence encodes CASSRLAGGDNEQFF. The chain joins TRBV18 to TRBJ2-5; TRBD2 matches 10 bases. Near its end, the DNA agrees better with TRBJ2-1, so the J call may be wrong. CDR1 and CDR2 from the germline V gene are KGHSH and LQKENI. This CDR3 has 15 amino acids.

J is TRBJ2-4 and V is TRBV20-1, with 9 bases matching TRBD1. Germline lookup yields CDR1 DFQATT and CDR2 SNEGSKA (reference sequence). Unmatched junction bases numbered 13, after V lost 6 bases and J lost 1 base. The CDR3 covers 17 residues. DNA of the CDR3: TGCAGTGCCCTTACGACAGGGGGAACCTTGGCCAAAAACATTCAGTACTTC. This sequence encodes CSALTTGGTLAKNIQYF.

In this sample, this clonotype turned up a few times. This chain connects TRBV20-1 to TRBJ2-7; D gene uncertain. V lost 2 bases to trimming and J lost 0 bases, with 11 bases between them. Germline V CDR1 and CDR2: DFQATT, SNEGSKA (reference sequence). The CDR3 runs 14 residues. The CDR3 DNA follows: TGCAGTGCTAGACCGTTCCGCAACTCCTACGAGCAGTACTTC. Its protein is CSARPFRNSYEQYF.

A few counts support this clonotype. The CDR3 nucleotides are TGCAGCGTCCCGGACGGAACCTATGGCTACACCTTC. Translating gives CSVPDGTYGYTF. The chain joins TRBV29-1 to TRBJ1-2; no reliable D call. This CDR3 comprises 12 residues. Trimming removed 6 bases from V and 4 bases from J, with 12 bases in between. Germline values: CDR1 SQVTM, CDR2 ANQGSEA.

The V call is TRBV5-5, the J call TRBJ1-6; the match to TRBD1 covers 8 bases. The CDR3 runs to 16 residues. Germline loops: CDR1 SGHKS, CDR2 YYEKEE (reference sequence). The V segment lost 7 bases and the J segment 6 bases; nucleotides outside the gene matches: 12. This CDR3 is CASGTGLDRVNSPLHF. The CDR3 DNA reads TGTGCCAGCGGGACTGGCTTGGACAGGGTTAATTCACCCCTCCACTTT.

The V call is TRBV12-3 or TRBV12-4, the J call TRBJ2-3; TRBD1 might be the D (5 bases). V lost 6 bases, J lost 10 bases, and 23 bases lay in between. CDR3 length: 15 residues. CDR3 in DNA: TGTGCCAGCAGCTTATCCTCAATTAGGGGTACGTCGCAGTATTTT. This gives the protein CASSLSSIRGTSQYF.

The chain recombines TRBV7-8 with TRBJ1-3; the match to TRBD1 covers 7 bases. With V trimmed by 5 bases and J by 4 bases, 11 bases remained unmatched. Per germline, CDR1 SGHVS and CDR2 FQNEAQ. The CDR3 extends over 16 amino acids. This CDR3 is CASSPLTGLAGNTIYF. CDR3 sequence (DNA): TGTGCCAGCAGCCCATTGACAGGGCTAGCCGGAAACACCATATATTTT.

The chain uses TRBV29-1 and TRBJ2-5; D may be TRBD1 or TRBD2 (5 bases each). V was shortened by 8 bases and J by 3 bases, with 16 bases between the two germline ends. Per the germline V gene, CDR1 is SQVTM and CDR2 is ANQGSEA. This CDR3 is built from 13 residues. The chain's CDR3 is CSFPRGVEETQYF. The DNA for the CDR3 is TGCAGCTTCCCAAGGGGAGTGGAAGAGACCCAGTACTTC.

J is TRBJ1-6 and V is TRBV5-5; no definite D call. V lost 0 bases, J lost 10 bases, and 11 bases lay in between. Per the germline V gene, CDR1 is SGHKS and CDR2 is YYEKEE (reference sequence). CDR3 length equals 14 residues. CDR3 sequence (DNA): TGTGCCAGCAGCTTGGACTTAGGACGGTCACCCCTCCACTTT. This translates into CASSLDLGRSPLHF.

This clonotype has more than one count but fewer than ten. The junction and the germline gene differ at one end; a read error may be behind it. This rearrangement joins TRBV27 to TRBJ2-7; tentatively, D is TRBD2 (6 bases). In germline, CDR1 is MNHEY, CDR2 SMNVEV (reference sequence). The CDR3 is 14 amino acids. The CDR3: CASSFGGGGYEQYF. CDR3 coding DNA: TGCGCCAGCAGCTTTGGGGGAGGAGGCTACGAGCAGTACTTC.

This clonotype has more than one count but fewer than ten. CDR3 nucleotide sequence: TGTGCCAGCAGCATGGGAGGGGGAGTCACAGATACGCAGTATTTT. Protein: CASSMGGGVTDTQYF. This sequence joins TRBV7-3 and TRBJ2-3, with D possibly TRBD2 on 7 matching bases. The CDR3 is 15 amino acids. Germline CDR1 reads SGHTA; CDR2 reads FQGTGA. V lost 5 bases and J 2 bases, leaving 14 bases between the germline ends.

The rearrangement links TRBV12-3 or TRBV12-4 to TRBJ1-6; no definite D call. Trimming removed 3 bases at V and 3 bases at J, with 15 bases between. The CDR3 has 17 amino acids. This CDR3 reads CASSFHRVRIYNSPLHF. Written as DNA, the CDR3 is TGTGCCAGCAGTTTTCACCGGGTCCGAATCTATAATTCACCCCTCCACTTT.

The CDR3 is CASTPDFNQPQHF. The CDR3 bases are TGTGCCAGCACCCCTGATTTCAATCAGCCCCAGCATTTT. The chain is built from TRBV7-9 and TRBJ1-5; D is ambiguous. CDR3 length: 13 amino acids. The ends were cut back, 7 bases at V and 3 bases at J, with 10 bases in the middle. Germline assignment: CDR1 SEHNR and CDR2 FQNEAQ (reference sequence).

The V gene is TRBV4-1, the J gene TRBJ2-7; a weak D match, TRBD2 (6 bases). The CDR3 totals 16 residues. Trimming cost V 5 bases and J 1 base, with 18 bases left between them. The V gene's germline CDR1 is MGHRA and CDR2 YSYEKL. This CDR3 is CASSYIVTSQSYEQYF. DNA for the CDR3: TGCGCCAGCAGCTACATTGTAACTAGCCAGTCCTACGAGCAGTACTTC.

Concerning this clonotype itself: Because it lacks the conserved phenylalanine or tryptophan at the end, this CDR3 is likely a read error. CDR3 region: CASSYSPGGDGYTL. The CDR3 region has the DNA TGTGCCAGCAGTTACTCCCCAGGGGGCGATGGCTACACCCTC. The chain recombines TRBV6-5 with TRBJ1-2, with 8 positions matching TRBD1. Trimming cost V 0 bases and J 6 bases; bases outside gene matches: 3. The length of the CDR3 is 14 residues. Germline CDR1 and CDR2: MNHEY and SVGAGI.

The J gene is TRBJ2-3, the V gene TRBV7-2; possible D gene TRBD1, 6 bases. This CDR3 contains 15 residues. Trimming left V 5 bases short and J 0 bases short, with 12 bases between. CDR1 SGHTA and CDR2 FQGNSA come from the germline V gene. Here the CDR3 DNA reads TGTGCCAGCAGCGCGGACAGCTCTAGCACAGATACGCAGTATTTT. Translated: CASSADSSSTDTQYF.

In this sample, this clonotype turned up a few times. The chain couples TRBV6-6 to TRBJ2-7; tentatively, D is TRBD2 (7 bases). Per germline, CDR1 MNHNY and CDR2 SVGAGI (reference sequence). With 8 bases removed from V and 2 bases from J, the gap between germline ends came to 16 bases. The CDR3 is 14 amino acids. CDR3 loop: CASSTWGGPYEQYF. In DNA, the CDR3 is TGTGCCAGCTCCACCTGGGGGGGGCCCTACGAGCAGTACTTC.

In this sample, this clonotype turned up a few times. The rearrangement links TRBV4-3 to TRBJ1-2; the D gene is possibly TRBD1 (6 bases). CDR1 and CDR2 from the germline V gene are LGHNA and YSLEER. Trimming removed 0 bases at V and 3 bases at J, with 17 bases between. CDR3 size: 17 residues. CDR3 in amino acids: CASSQDHWGARDYGYTF. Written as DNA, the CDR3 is TGCGCCAGCAGCCAAGATCATTGGGGGGCGCGGGACTATGGCTACACCTTC.

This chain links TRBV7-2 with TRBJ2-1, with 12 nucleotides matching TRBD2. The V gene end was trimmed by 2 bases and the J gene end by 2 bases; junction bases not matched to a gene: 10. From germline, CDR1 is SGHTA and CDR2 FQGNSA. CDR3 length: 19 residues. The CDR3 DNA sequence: TGTGCCAGCAGCTTAAGGCGACTAGCGGGAGAATGGCCCTACAATGAGCAGTTCTTC. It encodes CASSLRRLAGEWPYNEQFF.

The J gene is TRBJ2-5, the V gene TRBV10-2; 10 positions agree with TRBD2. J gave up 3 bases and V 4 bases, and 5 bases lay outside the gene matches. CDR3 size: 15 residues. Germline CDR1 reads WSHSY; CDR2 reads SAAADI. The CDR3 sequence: CASSGGLAGEETQYF. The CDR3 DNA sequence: TGCGCCAGCAGTGGTGGCCTAGCGGGGGAAGAGACCCAGTACTTC.

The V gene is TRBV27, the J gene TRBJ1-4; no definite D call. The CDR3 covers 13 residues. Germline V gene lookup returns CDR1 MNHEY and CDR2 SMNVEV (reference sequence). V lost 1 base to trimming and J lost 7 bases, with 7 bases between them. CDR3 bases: TGTGCCAGCAGTTTATGGAAAAGTGAAAAACTGTTTTTT. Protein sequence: CASSLWKSEKLFF.

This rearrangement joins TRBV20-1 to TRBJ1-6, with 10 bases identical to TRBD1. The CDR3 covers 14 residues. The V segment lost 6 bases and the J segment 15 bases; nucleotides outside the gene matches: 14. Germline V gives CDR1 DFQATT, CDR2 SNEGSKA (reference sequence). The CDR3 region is CSATVPGQGFHLHF. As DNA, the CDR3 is TGCAGTGCCACAGTACCGGGACAGGGGTTTCACCTCCACTTT.

CDR3 protein: CSVLGQGLDNEQFF. In nucleotides, the CDR3 is TGCAGCGTTCTTGGACAGGGATTAGACAATGAGCAGTTCTTC. The chain employs TRBV29-1 and TRBJ2-1; the match to TRBD1 covers 8 bases. Germline V gene sequence: CDR1 SQVTM, CDR2 ANQGSEA. V was clipped by 5 bases and J by 5 bases; unmatched bases: 8. This CDR3 comprises 14 residues.

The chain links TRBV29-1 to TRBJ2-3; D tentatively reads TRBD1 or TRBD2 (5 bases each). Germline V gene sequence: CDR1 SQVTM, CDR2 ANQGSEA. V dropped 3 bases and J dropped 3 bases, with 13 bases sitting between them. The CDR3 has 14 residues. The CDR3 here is CSVETALATDTQYF. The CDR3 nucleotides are TGCAGCGTTGAGACAGCCCTAGCTACAGATACGCAGTATTTT.

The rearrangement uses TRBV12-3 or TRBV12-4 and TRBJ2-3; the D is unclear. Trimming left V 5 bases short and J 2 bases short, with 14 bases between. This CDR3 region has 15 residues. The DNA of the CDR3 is TGTGCCAGCAGTCTAAGACAAGGCCCCACAGATACGCAGTATTTT. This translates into CASSLRQGPTDTQYF.

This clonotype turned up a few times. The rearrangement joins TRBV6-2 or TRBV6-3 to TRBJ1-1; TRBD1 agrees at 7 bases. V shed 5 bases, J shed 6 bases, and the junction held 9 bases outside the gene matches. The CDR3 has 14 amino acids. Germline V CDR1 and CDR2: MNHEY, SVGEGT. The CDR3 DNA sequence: TGTGCCAGCAGTCCCATCAGGGGGTCACCTGAAGCTTTCTTT. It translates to CASSPIRGSPEAFF.

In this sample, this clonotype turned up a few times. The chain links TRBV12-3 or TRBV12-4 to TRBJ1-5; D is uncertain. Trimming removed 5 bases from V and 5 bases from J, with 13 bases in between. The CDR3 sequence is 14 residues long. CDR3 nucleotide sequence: TGTGCCAGCAGTCCAGCATACCAGCATCAGCCCCAGCATTTT. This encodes CASSPAYQHQPQHF.

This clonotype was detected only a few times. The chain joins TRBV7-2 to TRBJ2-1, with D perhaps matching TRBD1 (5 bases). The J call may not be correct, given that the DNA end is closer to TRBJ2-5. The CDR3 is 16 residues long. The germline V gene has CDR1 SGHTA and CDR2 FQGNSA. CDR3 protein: CASSLIGQGDWGTQYF. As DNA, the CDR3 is TGTGCCAGCAGCTTAATCGGACAAGGGGATTGGGGGACCCAGTACTTC.

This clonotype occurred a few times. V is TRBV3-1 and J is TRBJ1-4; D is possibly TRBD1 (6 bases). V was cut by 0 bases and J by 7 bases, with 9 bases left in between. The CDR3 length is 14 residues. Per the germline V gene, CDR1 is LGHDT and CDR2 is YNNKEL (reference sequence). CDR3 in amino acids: CASSQEGQGEKLFF. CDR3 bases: TGTGCCAGCAGCCAAGAGGGACAAGGTGAAAAACTGTTTTTT.